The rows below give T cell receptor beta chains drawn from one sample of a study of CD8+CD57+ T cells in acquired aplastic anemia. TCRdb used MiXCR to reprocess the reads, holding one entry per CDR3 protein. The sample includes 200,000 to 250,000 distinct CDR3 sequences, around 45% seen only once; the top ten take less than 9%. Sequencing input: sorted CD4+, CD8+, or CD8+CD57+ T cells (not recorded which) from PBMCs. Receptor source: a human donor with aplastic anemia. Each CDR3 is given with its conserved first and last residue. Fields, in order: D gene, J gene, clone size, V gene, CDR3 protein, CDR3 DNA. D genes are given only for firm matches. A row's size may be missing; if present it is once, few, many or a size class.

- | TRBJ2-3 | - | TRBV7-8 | CASSFGQRDTQYF | TGTGCCAGCAGCTTTGGACAGAGGGATACGCAGTATTTT
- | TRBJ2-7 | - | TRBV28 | CASSLGQEINEQYF | TGTGCCAGCAGTTTAGGGCAGGAGATCAACGAGCAGTACTTC
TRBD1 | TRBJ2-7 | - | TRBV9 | CASSGDRTGSYERYF | TGTGCCAGCAGCGGGGACAGGACAGGTTCTTACGAGCGGTACTTC
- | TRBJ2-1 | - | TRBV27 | CASGLIDANEQFF | TGTGCCAGCGGTTTAATCGATGCCAATGAGCAGTTCTTC
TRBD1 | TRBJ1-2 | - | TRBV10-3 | CAISSTGEGAWGYTF | TGTGCCATCAGTTCTACAGGGGAGGGTGCCTGGGGCTACACCTTC
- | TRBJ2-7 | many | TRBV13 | CASSLGNLRYEQYF | TGTGCCAGCAGCTTAGGAAATCTACGGTACGAGCAGTACTTC
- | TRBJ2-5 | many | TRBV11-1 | CASSLASGEVETQYF | TGTGCCAGCAGCTTAGCGTCGGGAGAGGTTGAGACCCAGTACTTC
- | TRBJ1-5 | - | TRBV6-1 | CASSDEFYQPQHF | TGTGCCAGCAGTGATGAGTTTTATCAGCCCCAGCATTTT
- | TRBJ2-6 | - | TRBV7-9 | CASSGQRANVLTF | TGTGCCAGCAGCGGACAACGGGCCAACGTCCTGACTTTC
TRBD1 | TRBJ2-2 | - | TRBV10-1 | CASAGDRELGNTGELFF | TGCGCCAGCGCCGGCGACAGGGAGCTCGGGAACACCGGGGAGCTGTTTTTT
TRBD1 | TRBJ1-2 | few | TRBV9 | CASSDIDRGGYTF | TGTGCCAGCAGCGACATCGACAGGGGAGGCTACACCTTC
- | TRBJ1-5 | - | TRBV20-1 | CSASTAPNQPQHF | TGCAGTGCCTCCACGGCCCCCAATCAGCCCCAGCATTTT
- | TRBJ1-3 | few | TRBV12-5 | CASGLVGLGGNTIYF | TGTGCTAGTGGTTTGGTAGGCTTGGGGGGAAACACCATATATTTT
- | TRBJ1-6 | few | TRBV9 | CASSVRMGLGDSPLHF | TGTGCCAGCAGCGTACGTATGGGGCTGGGTGATTCACCCCTCCACTTT
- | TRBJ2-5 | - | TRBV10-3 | CAISDINQETQYF | TGTGCCATCAGTGACATAAACCAAGAGACCCAGTACTTC
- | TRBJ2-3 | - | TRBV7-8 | CASSLRRLVGTDTQYF | TGTGCCAGCAGCTTAAGGAGGCTAGTGGGCACAGATACGCAGTATTTT
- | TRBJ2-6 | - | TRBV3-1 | CASSQRKPGAGSRANVLTF | TGTGCCAGCAGCCAGCGCAAGCCAGGGGCTGGAAGTAGGGCCAACGTCCTGACTTTC
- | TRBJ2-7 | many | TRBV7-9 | CASSSPVGSSGEQYF | TGTGCCAGCAGCTCCCCAGTGGGGTCATCCGGGGAGCAGTACTTC
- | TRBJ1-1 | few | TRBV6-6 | CASSYPGAGAFF | TGTGCCAGCAGTTACCCCGGGGCGGGAGCTTTCTTT
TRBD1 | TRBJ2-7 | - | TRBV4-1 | CASRLTRDRGYVQYF | TGTGCCAGCAGACTAACCCGGGACAGGGGCTACGTGCAGTACTTC
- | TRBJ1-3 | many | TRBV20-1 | CSAHSISGTSSGNTIYF | TGCAGTGCTCACTCTATATCCGGGACAAGCTCTGGAAACACCATATATTTT
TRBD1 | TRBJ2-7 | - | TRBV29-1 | CSVEGRTGGSYEQYF | TGCAGCGTTGAAGGCAGGACAGGGGGAAGCTACGAGCAGTACTTC
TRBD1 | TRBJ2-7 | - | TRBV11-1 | CASSPSRGGGQYF | TGTGCCAGCAGCCCCAGTAGAGGGGGCGGGCAGTACTTC
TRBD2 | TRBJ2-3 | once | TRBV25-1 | CASSGDSGGSPTDTQYF | TGTGCCAGCAGTGGAGATTCGGGGGGTAGTCCGACAGATACGCAGTATTTT
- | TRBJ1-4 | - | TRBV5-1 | CASSQRRGKVRNEKLFF | TGCGCCAGCAGCCAACGGCGGGGGAAAGTAAGAAATGAAAAACTGTTTTTT
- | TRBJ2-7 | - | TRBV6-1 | CASSESLVGRIYEQYF | TGTGCCAGCAGTGAGTCGTTGGTCGGACGGATCTACGAGCAGTACTTC
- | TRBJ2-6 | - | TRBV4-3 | CASSQDPLCSGANVLTF | TGCGCCAGCAGCCAGGATCCTTTGTGCTCTGGGGCCAACGTCCTGACTTTC
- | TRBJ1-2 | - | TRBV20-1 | CSADRPSYGYTF | TGCAGTGCGGACCGACCGAGCTATGGCTACACCTTC
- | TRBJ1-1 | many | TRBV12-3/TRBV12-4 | CASSLWGESTEAFF | TGTGCCAGCAGTTTATGGGGCGAAAGCACTGAAGCTTTCTTT
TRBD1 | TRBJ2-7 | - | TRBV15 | CATSRPPGTGVMEQYF | TGTGCCACCAGCAGACCACCCGGGACAGGGGTTATGGAGCAGTACTTC
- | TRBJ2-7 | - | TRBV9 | CASSVDTSGEQYF | TGTGCCAGCAGCGTAGACACTTCGGGCGAGCAGTACTTC
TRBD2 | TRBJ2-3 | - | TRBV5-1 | CASSLAPGGTTDTQYF | TGCGCCAGCAGCTTGGCTCCGGGGGGGACCACAGATACGCAGTATTTT
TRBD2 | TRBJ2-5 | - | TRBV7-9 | CASSLPTSGGQETQYF | TGTGCCAGCAGCTTACCGACTAGCGGAGGCCAAGAGACCCAGTACTTC
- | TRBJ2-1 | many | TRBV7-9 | CASNRGGRSYNEQFF | TGTGCCAGCAACCGAGGCGGGCGCTCCTACAATGAGCAGTTCTTC
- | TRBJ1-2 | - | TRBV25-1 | CASSEYGDPYNYGYTF | TGTGCCAGCAGTGAATACGGGGACCCTTATAACTATGGCTACACCTTC
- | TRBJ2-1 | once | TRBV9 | CASSGDGVYNEQFF | TGTGCCAGCAGCGGAGACGGGGTCTACAATGAGCAGTTCTTC
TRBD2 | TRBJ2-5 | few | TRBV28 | CASSFTLAGVFEETQYF | TGTGCCAGCAGTTTTACTCTAGCGGGAGTTTTCGAGGAGACCCAGTACTTC